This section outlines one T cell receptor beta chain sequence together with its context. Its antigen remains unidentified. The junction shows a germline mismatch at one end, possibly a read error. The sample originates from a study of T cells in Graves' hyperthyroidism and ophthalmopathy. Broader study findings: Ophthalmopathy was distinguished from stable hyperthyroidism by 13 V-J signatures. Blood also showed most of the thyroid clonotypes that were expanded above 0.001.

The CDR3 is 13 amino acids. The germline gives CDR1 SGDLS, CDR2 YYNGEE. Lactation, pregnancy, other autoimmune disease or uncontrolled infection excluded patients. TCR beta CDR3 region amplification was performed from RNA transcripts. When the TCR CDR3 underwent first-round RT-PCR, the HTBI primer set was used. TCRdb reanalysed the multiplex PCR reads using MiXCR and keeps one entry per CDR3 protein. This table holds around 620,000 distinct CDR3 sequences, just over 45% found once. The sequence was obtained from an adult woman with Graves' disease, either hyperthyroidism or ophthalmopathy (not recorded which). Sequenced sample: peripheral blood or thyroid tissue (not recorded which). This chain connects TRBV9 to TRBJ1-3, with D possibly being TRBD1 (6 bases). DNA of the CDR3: TGTGCCAGCAGCGGATCCCCCTGGACAGTTCTGAAATTT. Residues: CASSGSPWTVLKF.